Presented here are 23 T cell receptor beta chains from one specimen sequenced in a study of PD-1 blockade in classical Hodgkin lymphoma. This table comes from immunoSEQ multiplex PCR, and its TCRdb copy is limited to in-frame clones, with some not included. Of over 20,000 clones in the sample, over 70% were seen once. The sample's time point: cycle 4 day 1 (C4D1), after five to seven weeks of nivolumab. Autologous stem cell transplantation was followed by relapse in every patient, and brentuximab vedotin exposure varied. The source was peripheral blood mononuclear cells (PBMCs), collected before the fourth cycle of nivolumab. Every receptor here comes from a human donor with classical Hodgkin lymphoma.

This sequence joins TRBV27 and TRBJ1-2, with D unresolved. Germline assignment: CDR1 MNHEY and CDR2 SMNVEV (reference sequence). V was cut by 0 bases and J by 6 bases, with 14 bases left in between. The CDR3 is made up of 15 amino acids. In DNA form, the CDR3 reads TGTGCCAGCAGTTTATCTGCAATCTGGTTGAATGGCTACACCTTC. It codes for CASSLSAIWLNGYTF.

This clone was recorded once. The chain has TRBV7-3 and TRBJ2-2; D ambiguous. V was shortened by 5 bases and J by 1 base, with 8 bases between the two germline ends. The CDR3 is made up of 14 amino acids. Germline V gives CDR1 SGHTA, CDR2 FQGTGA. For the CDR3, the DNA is TGTGCCAGCAGCGCGACACGGAACACCGGGGAGCTGTTTTTT. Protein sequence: CASSATRNTGELFF.

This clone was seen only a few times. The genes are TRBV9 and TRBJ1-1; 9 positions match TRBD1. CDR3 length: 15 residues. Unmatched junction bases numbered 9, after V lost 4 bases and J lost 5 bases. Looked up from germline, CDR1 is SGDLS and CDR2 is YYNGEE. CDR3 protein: CASSSNRGLITEAFF. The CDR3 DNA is TGTGCCAGCAGCTCCAACAGGGGGCTGATTACTGAAGCTTTCTTT.

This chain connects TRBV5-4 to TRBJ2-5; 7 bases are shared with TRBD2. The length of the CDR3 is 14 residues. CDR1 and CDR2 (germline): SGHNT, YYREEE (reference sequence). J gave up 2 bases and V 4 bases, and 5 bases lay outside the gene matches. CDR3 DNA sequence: TGTGCCAGCAGCAACGCCGGGAGGCAAGAGACCCAGTACTTC. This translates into CASSNAGRQETQYF.

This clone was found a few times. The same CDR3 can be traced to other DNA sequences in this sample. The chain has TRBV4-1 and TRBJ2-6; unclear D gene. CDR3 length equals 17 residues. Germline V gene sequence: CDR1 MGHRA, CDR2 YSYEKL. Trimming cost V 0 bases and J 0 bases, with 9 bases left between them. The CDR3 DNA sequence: TGCGCCAGCAGCCAAGATCTGAGAGGCTCTGGGGCCAACGTCCTGACTTTC. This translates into CASSQDLRGSGANVLTF.

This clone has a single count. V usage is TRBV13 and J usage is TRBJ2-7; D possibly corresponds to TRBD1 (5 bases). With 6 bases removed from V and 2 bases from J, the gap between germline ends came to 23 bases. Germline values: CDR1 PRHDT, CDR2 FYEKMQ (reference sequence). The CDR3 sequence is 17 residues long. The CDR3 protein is CASSKWGPPRQTYEQYF. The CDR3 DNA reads TGTGCCAGCAGTAAGTGGGGCCCCCCGCGGCAAACCTACGAGCAGTACTTC.

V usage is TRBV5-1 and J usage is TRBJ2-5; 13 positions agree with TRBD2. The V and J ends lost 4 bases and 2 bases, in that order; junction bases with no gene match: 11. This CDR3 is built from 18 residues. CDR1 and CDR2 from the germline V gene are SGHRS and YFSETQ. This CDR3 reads CASSPGLAGDVGQETQYF. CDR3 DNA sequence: TGCGCCAGCAGCCCAGGACTAGCGGGGGATGTAGGACAAGAGACCCAGTACTTC.

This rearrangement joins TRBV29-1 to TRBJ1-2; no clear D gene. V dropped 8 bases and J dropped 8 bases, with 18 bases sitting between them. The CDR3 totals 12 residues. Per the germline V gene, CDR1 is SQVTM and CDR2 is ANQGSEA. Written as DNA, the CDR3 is TGCAGCTATGGCCACAACAATTGGGGCTACACCTTC. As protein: CSYGHNNWGYTF.

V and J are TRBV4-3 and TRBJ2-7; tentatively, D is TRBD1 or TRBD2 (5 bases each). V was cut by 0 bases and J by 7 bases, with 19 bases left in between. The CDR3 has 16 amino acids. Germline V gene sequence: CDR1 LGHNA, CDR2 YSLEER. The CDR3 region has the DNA TGCGCCAGCAGCCAAGATGACCGGGGCAGAGTACGGGAGCAGTACTTC. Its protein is CASSQDDRGRVREQYF.

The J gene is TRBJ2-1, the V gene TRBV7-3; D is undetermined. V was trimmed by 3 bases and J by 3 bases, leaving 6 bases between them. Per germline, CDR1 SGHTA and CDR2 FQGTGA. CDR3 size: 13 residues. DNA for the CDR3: TGTGCCAGCAGCTTTGCCAGCTACAATGAGCAGTTCTTC. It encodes CASSFASYNEQFF.

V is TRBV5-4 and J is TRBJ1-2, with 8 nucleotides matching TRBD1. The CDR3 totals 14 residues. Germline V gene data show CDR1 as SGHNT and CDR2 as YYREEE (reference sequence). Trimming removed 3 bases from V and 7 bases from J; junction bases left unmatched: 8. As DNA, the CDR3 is TGTGCCAGCAGCTATCCGGGACAGGCTCTTGGCTACACCTTC. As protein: CASSYPGQALGYTF.

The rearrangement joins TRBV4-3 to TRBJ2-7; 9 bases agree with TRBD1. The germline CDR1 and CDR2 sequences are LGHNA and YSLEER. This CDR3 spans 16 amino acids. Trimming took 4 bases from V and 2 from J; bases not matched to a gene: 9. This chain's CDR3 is CASSPMTGTGTYEQYF. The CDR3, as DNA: TGCGCCAGCAGCCCTATGACCGGGACAGGGACCTACGAGCAGTACTTC.

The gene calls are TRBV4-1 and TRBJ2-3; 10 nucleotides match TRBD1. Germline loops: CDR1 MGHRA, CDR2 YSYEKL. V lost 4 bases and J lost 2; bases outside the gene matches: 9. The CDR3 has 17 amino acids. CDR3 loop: CASSPSGTGAFTDTQYF. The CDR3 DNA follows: TGCGCCAGCAGCCCCTCCGGGACAGGGGCCTTCACAGATACGCAGTATTTT.

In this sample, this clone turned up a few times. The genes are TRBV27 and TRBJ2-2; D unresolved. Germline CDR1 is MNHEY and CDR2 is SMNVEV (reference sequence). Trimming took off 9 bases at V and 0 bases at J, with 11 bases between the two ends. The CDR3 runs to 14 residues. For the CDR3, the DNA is TGTGCCAGTACCTCCAGAACGAACACCGGGGAGCTGTTTTTT. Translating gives CASTSRTNTGELFF.

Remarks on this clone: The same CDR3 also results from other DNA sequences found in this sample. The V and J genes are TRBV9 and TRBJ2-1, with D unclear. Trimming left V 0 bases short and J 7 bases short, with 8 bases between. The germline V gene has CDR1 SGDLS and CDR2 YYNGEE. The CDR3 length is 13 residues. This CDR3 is CASSVATLNEQFF. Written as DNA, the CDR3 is TGTGCCAGCAGCGTAGCTACTCTGAATGAGCAGTTCTTC.

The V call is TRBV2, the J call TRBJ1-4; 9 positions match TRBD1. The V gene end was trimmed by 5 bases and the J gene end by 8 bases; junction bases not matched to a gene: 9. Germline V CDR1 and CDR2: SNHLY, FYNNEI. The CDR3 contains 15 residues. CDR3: CASSFRGTGSEKLFF. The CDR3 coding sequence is TGTGCCAGCAGTTTTAGGGGGACAGGGAGCGAAAAACTGTTTTTT. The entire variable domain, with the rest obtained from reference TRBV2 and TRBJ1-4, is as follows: EPEVTQTPSHQVTQMGQEVILRCVPISNHLYFYWYRQILGQKVEFLVSFYNNEISEKSEIFDDQFSVERPDGSNFTLKIRSTKLEDSAMYFCASSFRGTGSEKLFFGSGTQLSVL.

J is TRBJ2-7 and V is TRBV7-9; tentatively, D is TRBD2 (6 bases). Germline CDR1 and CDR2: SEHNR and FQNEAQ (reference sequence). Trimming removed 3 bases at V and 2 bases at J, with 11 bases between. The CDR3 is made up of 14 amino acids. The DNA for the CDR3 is TGTGCCAGCAGCTTTTTGGAGGGTCCCTACGAGCAGTACTTC. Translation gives CASSFLEGPYEQYF.

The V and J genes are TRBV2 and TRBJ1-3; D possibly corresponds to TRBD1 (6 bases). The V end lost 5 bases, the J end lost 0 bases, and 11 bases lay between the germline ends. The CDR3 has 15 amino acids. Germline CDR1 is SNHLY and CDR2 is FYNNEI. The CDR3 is CASSLTGRSGNTIYF. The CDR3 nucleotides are TGTGCCAGCAGTCTGACAGGACGCTCTGGAAACACCATATATTTT.

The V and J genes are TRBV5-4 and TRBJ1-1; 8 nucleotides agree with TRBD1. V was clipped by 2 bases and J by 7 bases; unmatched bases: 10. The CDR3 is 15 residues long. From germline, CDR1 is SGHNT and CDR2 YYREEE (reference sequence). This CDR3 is CASSFEKTGVREAFF. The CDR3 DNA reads TGTGCCAGCAGCTTCGAGAAGACAGGGGTTCGTGAAGCTTTCTTT. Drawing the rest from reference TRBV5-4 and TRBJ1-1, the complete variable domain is ETGVTQSPTHLIKTRGQQVTLRCSSQSGHNTVSWYQQALGQGPQFIFQYYREEENGRGNFPPRFSGLQFPNYSSELNVNALELDDSALYLCASSFEKTGVREAFFGQGTRLTVV.

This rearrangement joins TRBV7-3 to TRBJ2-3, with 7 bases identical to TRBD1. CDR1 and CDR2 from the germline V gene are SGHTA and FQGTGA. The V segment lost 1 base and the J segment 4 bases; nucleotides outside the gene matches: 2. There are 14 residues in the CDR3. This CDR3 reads CASSLRQGADTQYF. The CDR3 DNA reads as TGTGCCAGCAGCTTAAGGCAGGGGGCAGATACGCAGTATTTT.

Here the CDR3 DNA reads TGTGCCAGCTCACCACTAGCGGCTAGCACAGATACGCAGTATTTT. Its protein product is CASSPLAASTDTQYF. This rearrangement joins TRBV18 to TRBJ2-3, with D tentatively TRBD2 (6 bases). Trimming pared 1 base from V and 0 bases from J, leaving 8 bases between. The CDR3 has 15 residues. Germline CDR1 and CDR2: KGHSH and LQKENI.

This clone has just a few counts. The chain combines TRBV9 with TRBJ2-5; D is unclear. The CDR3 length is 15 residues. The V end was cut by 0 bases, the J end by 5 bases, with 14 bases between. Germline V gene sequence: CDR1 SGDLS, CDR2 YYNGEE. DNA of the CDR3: TGTGCCAGCAGCGTAGTCGGTACTCCGACTGAGACCCAGTACTTC. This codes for CASSVVGTPTETQYF.

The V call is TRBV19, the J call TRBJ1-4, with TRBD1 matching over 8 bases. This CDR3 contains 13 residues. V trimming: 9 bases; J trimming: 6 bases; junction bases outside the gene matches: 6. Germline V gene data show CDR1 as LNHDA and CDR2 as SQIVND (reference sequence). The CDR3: CASRTGRYEKLFF. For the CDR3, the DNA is TGTGCCAGCAGGACAGGGCGGTATGAAAAACTGTTTTTT.